This entry features one TCR beta chain sequence. This entry is derived from a study of blood T cell repertoires in COVID-19. Using immunoSEQ multiplex PCR, the repertoire was profiled, and TCRdb retains in-frame clones only, with some absent. Counted here are under 200,000 clones, around nine tenths occurring once; the ten biggest clones make up around 3.5%. This TCR came from a man aged 18-30 years with active or convalescent COVID-19. Sequencing was performed on peripheral blood.

CDR3 in amino acids: CAISEGRGYEQYF. CDR3 nucleotide sequence: TGTGCCATCAGTGAGGGCAGGGGCTACGAGCAGTACTTC. V is TRBV10-3 and J is TRBJ2-7; D is perhaps TRBD1 (6 bases). V was cut by 2 bases and J by 3 bases, with 8 bases left in between. CDR1 is ENHRY, CDR2 SYGVKD, per germline. The CDR3 loop spans 13 amino acids.